What follows are 19 T cell receptor beta chains derived from one specimen sequenced in a study of CD8+ T cells in alopecia areata. Specified treatment: oral pan-JAK inhibitor, 5-10 mg twice daily. cDNA prepared by RNA extraction and subsequent reverse transcription served as the template for sequencing. The table came from immunoSEQ multiplex PCR; TCRdb's copy has only in-frame clones and leaves some out. In the table there are 150,000 to 200,000 clones, under 60% of which are singletons. Sequenced material: CD8+ T cells sorted from blood, taken at week 24, from a patient treated with tofacitinib. These receptors were obtained from a human donor with alopecia areata.

This chain uses TRBV2 with TRBJ2-1; D unclear. Germline V gene lookup returns CDR1 SNHLY and CDR2 FYNNEI. Trimming stripped 0 bases from V and 2 bases from J, with 2 bases between. The CDR3 spans 13 residues. CDR3: CASSEAAYNEQFF. CDR3 nucleotides: TGTGCCAGCAGTGAAGCGGCCTACAATGAGCAGTTCTTC.

This clone has just a few counts. This chain links TRBV6-1 with TRBJ1-4; D remains ambiguous. The CDR3 covers 15 residues. V was shortened by 0 bases and J by 8 bases, with 13 bases between the two germline ends. CDR1 and CDR2 from the germline V gene are MNHNS and SASEGT. CDR3 bases: TGTGCCAGCAGTGAAGCGCTCCTTCCTGGGGAAAAACTGTTTTTT. It yields the protein CASSEALLPGEKLFF.

The rearrangement joins TRBV4-2 to TRBJ2-2; D unclear. CDR3 length equals 12 residues. Germline-derived CDR1 and CDR2 are LGHNA and YNFKEQ. Trimming pared 3 bases from V and 9 bases from J, leaving 8 bases between. CDR3 region: CASSQAPRELFF. In DNA, the CDR3 is TGTGCCAGCAGCCAGGCCCCCAGGGAGCTGTTTTTT.

The chain joins TRBV20-1 to TRBJ1-5; D is uncertain. CDR1 and CDR2 from the germline V gene are DFQATT and SNEGSKA (reference sequence). This CDR3 has 11 amino acids. V was pared by 7 bases and J by 3 bases, with 7 bases between. The DNA for the CDR3 is TGCAGTGTGGGCAACAATCAGCCCCAGCATTTT. Amino acids: CSVGNNQPQHF.

This chain connects TRBV19 to TRBJ2-7; D call uncertain. V lost 7 bases and J lost 6, with 10 bases in between. The V gene's germline CDR1 is LNHDA and CDR2 SQIVND (reference sequence). This CDR3 has 11 amino acids. The DNA for the CDR3 is TGTGCCAGTATGACCCGCGGCGAGCAGTACTTC. Translation gives CASMTRGEQYF.

The sample holds a few counts of this clone. J is TRBJ2-1 and V is TRBV29-1, with TRBD2 matching 10 bases. J was trimmed by 0 bases and V by 0 bases; bases with no gene match: 5. CDR3 length equals 17 residues. Germline V gives CDR1 SQVTM, CDR2 ANQGSEA. For the CDR3, the DNA is TGCAGCGTTGAAGATCTAGAGCGGGGGGGCTCCTACAATGAGCAGTTCTTC. Translation gives CSVEDLERGGSYNEQFF.

This chain connects TRBV29-1 to TRBJ1-2; D uncertain. The CDR3 is made up of 12 amino acids. V was trimmed by 5 bases and J by 3 bases, leaving 10 bases between them. Per the germline V gene, CDR1 is SQVTM and CDR2 is ANQGSEA. CDR3 in DNA: TGCAGCGTTCGGTCTGAGGACTATGGCTACACCTTC. It specifies CSVRSEDYGYTF.

The chain uses TRBV7-8 and TRBJ1-5; TRBD1 might be the D (6 bases). Germline lookup yields CDR1 SGHVS and CDR2 FQNEAQ. With 5 bases removed from V and 9 bases from J, the gap between germline ends came to 14 bases. The CDR3 totals 13 residues. The CDR3 nucleotides read TGTGCCAGCAGCGATCAGGGGTTCAGGCCCCAGCATTTT. Translation gives CASSDQGFRPQHF.

This clone was observed a few times. This sequence joins TRBV19 and TRBJ1-5; no definite D call. Trimming pared 3 bases from V and 7 bases from J, leaving 10 bases between. The CDR3 contains 13 residues. Germline CDR1 and CDR2: LNHDA and SQIVND (reference sequence). For the CDR3, the DNA is TGTGCCAGTAGTATTGCTGGGAGGCAGCCCCAGCATTTT. Amino acid sequence: CASSIAGRQPQHF.

The CDR3 is CASSFPGKEQFF. CDR3 DNA sequence: TGTGCCAGCTCGTTCCCGGGGAAAGAGCAGTTCTTC. The chain couples TRBV18 to TRBJ2-1, with D possibly being TRBD2 (5 bases). The CDR3 runs 12 residues. Between the trimmed V and J ends, which lost 6 bases and 10 bases, there was a span of 13 bases. Per germline, CDR1 KGHSH and CDR2 LQKENI. Drawing the rest from reference TRBV18 and TRBJ2-1, the complete variable domain is NAGVMQNPRHLVRRRGQEARLRCSPMKGHSHVYWYRQLPEEGLKFMVYLQKENIIDESGMPKERFSAEFPKEGPSILRIQQVVRGDSAAYFCASSFPGKEQFFGPGTRLTVL.

This clone was observed many times. This chain connects TRBV7-9 to TRBJ2-1; 11 nucleotides agree with TRBD2. The CDR3 is made up of 15 amino acids. The V gene's germline CDR1 is SEHNR and CDR2 FQNEAQ (reference sequence). Trimming at V came to 6 bases and at J to 5 bases, leaving 6 bases not matched to a gene. CDR3 protein: CASRPTGLADNEQFF. The CDR3 DNA reads as TGTGCCAGCAGACCGACGGGACTAGCGGACAATGAGCAGTTCTTC.

The V and J genes are TRBV27 and TRBJ2-4; D possibly uses TRBD1 or TRBD2 (5 bases each). With 3 bases removed from V and 1 base from J, the gap between germline ends came to 16 bases. CDR3 size: 17 residues. CDR1 MNHEY and CDR2 SMNVEV come from the germline V gene (reference sequence). CDR3 in amino acids: CASSFEGWLLAKNIQYF. CDR3 bases: TGTGCCAGCAGTTTCGAGGGGTGGCTCCTGGCCAAAAACATTCAGTACTTC.

The V and J genes are TRBV2 and TRBJ1-5; possible D gene TRBD1, 5 bases. Trimming took 6 bases from V and 0 from J, leaving 12 bases between them. The CDR3 extends over 15 amino acids. Germline V lookup: CDR1 SNHLY, CDR2 FYNNEI. The CDR3 DNA reads as TGTGCCAGCAGGCCAGGGCCCAATAGCAATCAGCCCCAGCATTTT. Protein sequence: CASRPGPNSNQPQHF.

This chain links TRBV2 with TRBJ2-6; the D is unclear. The CDR3 contains 14 residues. Germline V gene data show CDR1 as SNHLY and CDR2 as FYNNEI. V gave up 7 bases and J gave up 1 base, with 8 bases separating them. The CDR3 DNA reads TGTGCCAGCATAGAGGTGTCTGGGGCCAACGTCCTGACTTTC. Amino acid sequence: CASIEVSGANVLTF.

DNA of the CDR3: TGTGCCAGCACGGGACCCTACAATGAGCAGTTCTTC. This sequence encodes CASTGPYNEQFF. The chain uses TRBV2 and TRBJ2-1; D may match TRBD1 or TRBD2 (5 bases each). The V and J ends lost 7 bases and 2 bases respectively, with 6 bases between them. The CDR3 runs to 12 residues. Per the germline V gene, CDR1 is SNHLY and CDR2 is FYNNEI.

The chain carries TRBV2 and TRBJ2-3, with D tentatively TRBD1 or TRBD2 (6 bases each). V was clipped by 1 base and J by 0 bases, with 14 bases between them. The CDR3 runs 17 residues. CDR1 and CDR2 from the germline V gene are SNHLY and FYNNEI. DNA of the CDR3: TGTGCCAGCAGTGAAGGGGGGGCCGGGACTAGCACAGATACGCAGTATTTT. This sequence encodes CASSEGGAGTSTDTQYF.

This clone was recorded a few times. The V call is TRBV7-9, the J call TRBJ1-3; D gene ambiguous. V lost 6 bases, J lost 4 bases, and 7 bases lay in between. Germline V CDR1 and CDR2: SEHNR, FQNEAQ (reference sequence). The CDR3 is 12 amino acids. The DNA of the CDR3 is TGTGCCAGCAGTTTTGACGGAAACACCATATATTTT. The encoded protein is CASSFDGNTIYF.

Concerning this clone: Other nucleotide sequences in the sample specify the same CDR3. The V and J genes are TRBV5-1 and TRBJ2-7; D gene uncertain. The CDR3 covers 13 residues. The V gene lost 0 bases and the J gene lost 2 bases, with 6 bases spanning the gap. Germline CDR1 is SGHRS and CDR2 is YFSETQ. The CDR3 here is CASSLDSPYEQYF. The CDR3 nucleotides are TGCGCCAGCAGCTTGGACAGCCCCTACGAGCAGTACTTC. Drawing the rest from reference TRBV5-1 and TRBJ2-7, the complete variable domain is KAGVTQTPRYLIKTRGQQVTLSCSPISGHRSVSWYQQTPGQGLQFLFEYFSETQRNKGNFPGRFSGRQFSNSRSEMNVSTLELGDSALYLCASSLDSPYEQYFGPGTRLTVT.

V is TRBV7-9 and J is TRBJ2-3, with D maybe TRBD2 (7 bases). This CDR3 comprises 16 residues. The germline CDR1 and CDR2 sequences are SEHNR and FQNEAQ (reference sequence). With 4 bases removed from V and 2 bases from J, the gap between germline ends came to 16 bases. CDR3 in DNA: TGTGCCAGCAGCTCAAACAGGGAGGGGCCCACAGATACGCAGTATTTT. This codes for CASSSNREGPTDTQYF.